The 4 T cell receptor beta chains reported below all come from one sample, sequenced in a study of cytomegalovirus exposure and HLA in healthy donors. The PCR employed 60 Vbeta primers together with 13 Jbeta primers. Assay used: immunoSEQ multiplex PCR; TCRdb lists only in-frame clones, some missing. This repertoire includes roughly 120,000 clones. The sequenced sample consisted of PBMCs. The receptors originated from a man younger than 45 in good health and CMV-seronegative.

This chain uses TRBV28 with TRBJ2-3; a weak D match, TRBD1 (5 bases). The CDR3 has 14 residues. CDR1 and CDR2 (germline): MDHEN, SYDVKM. Between the trimmed V and J ends, which lost 6 bases and 13 bases, there was a span of 23 bases. DNA for the CDR3: TGTGCCAGCAGCCCCATTATCATAGGGGCCCACGAGTATTTT. Translated: CASSPIIIGAHEYF.

This chain uses TRBV6-6 with TRBJ2-7; D possibly corresponds to TRBD1 (6 bases). Looked up from germline, CDR1 is MNHNY and CDR2 is SVGAGI (reference sequence). This CDR3 region has 13 residues. Trimming cost V 7 bases and J 1 base, with 11 bases left between them. CDR3 amino acids: CASTATGSYEQYF. The CDR3 nucleotides read TGTGCCAGCACCGCTACAGGGTCCTACGAGCAGTACTTC.

This chain joins TRBV10-3 and TRBJ1-1, with D tentatively TRBD1 (6 bases). The CDR3 totals 13 residues. V was trimmed by 10 bases and J by 1 base, leaving 13 bases between them. From germline, CDR1 is ENHRY and CDR2 SYGVKD. CDR3 loop: CATKGVQNTEAFF. As DNA, the CDR3 is TGTGCCACCAAGGGGGTACAGAACACTGAAGCTTTCTTT.

This chain uses TRBV27 with TRBJ2-1, with 15 bases fitting TRBD2. Per the germline V gene, CDR1 is MNHEY and CDR2 is SMNVEV (reference sequence). The CDR3 is made up of 21 amino acids. J was trimmed by 1 base and V by 1 base; bases with no gene match: 11. The CDR3 region is CASSLLTPGTSGRTSYNEQFF. For the CDR3, the DNA is TGTGCCAGCAGTTTATTAACCCCCGGGACTAGCGGGAGGACGTCCTACAATGAGCAGTTCTTC.